This record looks at one TCR beta chain sequence and its context. The CDR3 has 13 residues. Germline V gene lookup returns CDR1 DFQATT and CDR2 SNEGSKA (reference sequence). Trimming stripped 6 bases from V and 3 bases from J, with 14 bases between. The data were obtained in a study of CD8 T cells in Susac syndrome. Random hexamers were used to reverse transcribe an amount of about 0.45 to 1 ug RNA. The immunoSEQ assay covered 54 Vbeta and 13 Jbeta segments for CDR3. TCRdb ran MiXCR on the immunoSEQ multiplex PCR reads and lists one entry per CDR3 protein. The table includes around 140,000 distinct CDR3 sequences, approximately 95% detected once. Sequencing of TCR beta was undertaken in CD8+ and CD4+ T cells derived from blood. The multiple sclerosis controls were treatment-naive patients, and their relapsing-remitting disease was stable or active. The CD8+ and CD4+ T cells were negatively isolated, with the TEMRA cells enriched by FACS.

The clonotype comes from a human donor with multiple sclerosis. The chain is built from TRBV20-1 and TRBJ2-5; D is possibly TRBD2 (5 bases). The sample was CD4+ T cells from PBMCs. The CDR3 loop reads CSAGGSVKETQYF. Written as DNA, the CDR3 is TGCAGTGCGGGTGGGAGTGTTAAAGAGACCCAGTACTTC.